This TCR beta chain comes out of a study of cytomegalovirus exposure and HLA in healthy donors. As for the study in general: An earlier analysis found some 120 million unique TCR beta sequences from around 180 million T cells.

V dropped 4 bases and J dropped 5; count of bases not matched to a gene: 10. This CDR3 has 14 amino acids. Germline CDR1 SQVTM, CDR2 ANQGSEA. Vbeta (60) and Jbeta (13) primers were used in the PCR. Sequenced by immunoSEQ multiplex PCR; TCRdb stores in-frame clones only, minus some. In the table there are fewer than 130,000 clones, approximately 80% of which are singletons. Study outcomes and limitations: The authors later found HLA-associated TCR beta chains more clonally expanded than equally common others. Roughly uniform sequencing depth across donors was assumed, possibly incorrectly.

Turning to this clone: Its antigen is still unknown.

The chain uses TRBV29-1 and TRBJ1-1; TRBD1 agrees at 7 bases. The sequenced sample was PBMCs. This receptor was taken from a man between 25 and 39 years old in good health and CMV-seropositive. This CDR3 is CSVGTGWRWTEAFF. CDR3 DNA sequence: TGCAGCGTTGGGACAGGATGGCGATGGACTGAAGCTTTCTTT. Together with reference TRBV29-1 and TRBJ1-1, the CDR3 gives the full variable domain: SAVISQKPSRDICQRGTSLTIQCQVDSQVTMMFWYRQQPGQSLTLIATANQGSEATYESGFVIDKFPISRPNLTFSTLTVSNMSPEDSSIYLCSVGTGWRWTEAFFGQGTRLTVV.